A selection of T cell receptor beta chains follows, all from one sample in a study of Siglec-9 on CD8 T cells in melanoma. Clones were sequenced by immunoSEQ multiplex PCR, and TCRdb holds only the in-frame ones, with some missing. The table has roughly 35,000 clones, about four fifths seen once. Sequenced sample: Siglec-9- CD8+ T cells sorted from blood. The receptors were gathered from a human donor in good health. Both conserved end residues are part of each CDR3. D genes are given only for firm matches. Clone size, where shown, is once, few, many, or a class for clones that have expanded.

d_gene: -
abundance: once
v_gene: TRBV10-1
j_gene: TRBJ2-5
len: 15
CDR3nt: TGCGCCAGCAGTGAGTCGGGGGACAACCAAGAGACCCAGTACTTC
CDR3aa: CASSESGDNQETQYF

d_gene: -
abundance: -
v_gene: TRBV7-6
j_gene: TRBJ2-7
len: 13
CDR3nt: TGTGCCAGCAGCCCCTTGTCTAACTTCGAGCAGTACTTC
CDR3aa: CASSPLSNFEQYF

d_gene: TRBD2
abundance: -
v_gene: TRBV27
j_gene: TRBJ2-7
len: 14
CDR3nt: TGTGCCAGCAGTAGCGGGGGGCCGAGTTACGAGCAGTACTTC
CDR3aa: CASSSGGPSYEQYF

d_gene: -
abundance: -
v_gene: TRBV27
j_gene: TRBJ2-1
len: 12
CDR3nt: TGTGCCAGCAGTTTTTCTAACAATGAGCAGTTCTTC
CDR3aa: CASSFSNNEQFF

d_gene: TRBD1
abundance: once
v_gene: TRBV4-1
j_gene: TRBJ1-2
len: 14
CDR3nt: TGCGCCAGCAGCAAAAGCGAGGGGGCTAGGGGCTACACCTTC
CDR3aa: CASSKSEGARGYTF

d_gene: -
abundance: -
v_gene: TRBV27
j_gene: TRBJ2-6
len: 18
CDR3nt: TGTGCCAGCAGTTCACTGGGACCGATCGGGGCTGGGGCCAACGTCCTGACTTTC
CDR3aa: CASSSLGPIGAGANVLTF

d_gene: -
abundance: once
v_gene: TRBV13
j_gene: TRBJ1-6
len: 13
CDR3nt: TGTGCCAGCACCCTAGGAAGCCTTTCGGCCCTCCACTTT
CDR3aa: CASTLGSLSALHF

d_gene: -
abundance: -
v_gene: TRBV6-1
j_gene: TRBJ2-3
len: 15
CDR3nt: TGTGCCAGCAGTGAACTGTCGTTTAGCACAGATACGCAGTATTTT
CDR3aa: CASSELSFSTDTQYF

d_gene: -
abundance: -
v_gene: TRBV5-8
j_gene: TRBJ2-3
len: 16
CDR3nt: TGTGCCAGCAGCTTGGGGACGGGAACCTCCACAGATACGCAGTATTTT
CDR3aa: CASSLGTGTSTDTQYF

d_gene: -
abundance: -
v_gene: TRBV9
j_gene: TRBJ2-7
len: 15
CDR3nt: TGTGCCAGCAGCCCCGGTTTAGCGGACTCCTACGAGCAGTACTTC
CDR3aa: CASSPGLADSYEQYF

d_gene: -
abundance: -
v_gene: TRBV4-2
j_gene: TRBJ1-2
len: 15
CDR3nt: TGTGCCAGCAGCCAAGCCGCCAATGGGAACTATGGCTACACCTTC
CDR3aa: CASSQAANGNYGYTF

d_gene: -
abundance: -
v_gene: TRBV19
j_gene: TRBJ2-2
len: 15
CDR3nt: TGTGCCAGTAGTATGGACACCACCCCGGGCGGGGAGCTGTTTTTT
CDR3aa: CASSMDTTPGGELFF

d_gene: TRBD1
abundance: -
v_gene: TRBV29-1
j_gene: TRBJ2-1
len: 16
CDR3nt: TGCAGCGTTGAAGATCCGGGACAGGGGACGTACAATGAGCAGTTCTTC
CDR3aa: CSVEDPGQGTYNEQFF

d_gene: -
abundance: -
v_gene: TRBV7-9
j_gene: TRBJ1-1
len: 13
CDR3nt: TGCGCCAGCAGCCTCGTTCGGGGCACTGAAGCTTTCTTT
CDR3aa: CASSLVRGTEAFF

d_gene: -
abundance: -
v_gene: TRBV5-6
j_gene: TRBJ1-1
len: 14
CDR3nt: TGTGCCAGCAGCTTGGGGGGCGCGGACACTGAAGCTTTCTTT
CDR3aa: CASSLGGADTEAFF

d_gene: TRBD1
abundance: -
v_gene: TRBV6-4
j_gene: TRBJ2-3
len: 14
CDR3nt: TGTGCCAGCAGTGAGACAGGGTCGGGAGATACGCAGTATTTT
CDR3aa: CASSETGSGDTQYF

d_gene: -
abundance: once
v_gene: TRBV5-1
j_gene: TRBJ2-3
len: 17
CDR3nt: TGCGCCAGCAGCTTGGCCTTTGCTGTAGACAGCACAGATACGCAGTATTTT
CDR3aa: CASSLAFAVDSTDTQYF

d_gene: -
abundance: -
v_gene: TRBV9
j_gene: TRBJ1-1
len: 14
CDR3nt: TGTGCCAGCAGCGCCCGTGGGGAAGGCACTGAAGCTTTCTTT
CDR3aa: CASSARGEGTEAFF

d_gene: -
abundance: -
v_gene: TRBV6-5
j_gene: TRBJ1-2
len: 14
CDR3nt: TGTGCCAGCAGTTGGGGGTCGGGTTTGAATGGCTACACCTTC
CDR3aa: CASSWGSGLNGYTF

d_gene: -
abundance: -
v_gene: TRBV9
j_gene: TRBJ2-2
len: 13
CDR3nt: TGTGCCAGCAGCACCGTTTCGACCGGGGAGCTGTTTTTT
CDR3aa: CASSTVSTGELFF

d_gene: -
abundance: -
v_gene: TRBV11-2
j_gene: TRBJ2-6
len: 19
CDR3nt: TGTGCCAGCAGCTTAGTAGGAGGCAGGCGTAGCTCTGGGGCCAACGTCCTGACTTTC
CDR3aa: CASSLVGGRRSSGANVLTF

d_gene: -
abundance: -
v_gene: TRBV5-6
j_gene: TRBJ2-1
len: 17
CDR3nt: TGTGCCAGCAGCTTGTCGGCCTCGGCCCTGAGTATGGATGAGCAGTTCTTC
CDR3aa: CASSLSASALSMDEQFF

d_gene: TRBD1
abundance: -
v_gene: TRBV6-4
j_gene: TRBJ1-3
len: 20
CDR3nt: TGTGCCAGCAGTGCGTCGGGTAGGGGCGGGGACAGGGAGGTTGGAAACACCATATATTTT
CDR3aa: CASSASGRGGDREVGNTIYF

d_gene: -
abundance: -
v_gene: TRBV6-5
j_gene: TRBJ2-1
len: 15
CDR3nt: TGTGCCAGCAGTTACTCCGGCGGTGGCTACAATGAGCAGTTCTTC
CDR3aa: CASSYSGGGYNEQFF

d_gene: -
abundance: -
v_gene: TRBV9
j_gene: TRBJ2-7
len: 13
CDR3nt: TGTGCCAGCAGCGGCCCGGGGGCCGGCGAGCAGTACTTC
CDR3aa: CASSGPGAGEQYF

d_gene: TRBD1
abundance: -
v_gene: TRBV7-6
j_gene: TRBJ1-1
len: 16
CDR3nt: TGTGCCAGCAGCACCGCTACAGGGGGGATGAACACTGAAGCTTTCTTT
CDR3aa: CASSTATGGMNTEAFF

d_gene: -
abundance: -
v_gene: TRBV27
j_gene: TRBJ1-2
len: 12
CDR3nt: TGTGCCAGCAGTTTTCTTGGGGGAGGCTACACCTTC
CDR3aa: CASSFLGGGYTF

d_gene: -
abundance: few
v_gene: TRBV9
j_gene: TRBJ1-3
len: 13
CDR3nt: TGTGCCAGCAGCGTGGATGATGGAAACACCATATATTTT
CDR3aa: CASSVDDGNTIYF

d_gene: -
abundance: -
v_gene: TRBV10-2
j_gene: TRBJ1-1
len: 12
CDR3nt: TGCGCCAGCAGTGAGGGGGGAACTGAAGCTTTCTTT
CDR3aa: CASSEGGTEAFF

d_gene: -
abundance: -
v_gene: TRBV11-2
j_gene: TRBJ1-2
len: 14
CDR3nt: TGTGCCAGCAGCTTAAACCCCCGGGATTCTGGCTACACCTTC
CDR3aa: CASSLNPRDSGYTF

d_gene: TRBD2
abundance: -
v_gene: TRBV27
j_gene: TRBJ2-1
len: 16
CDR3nt: TGTGCCAGCAGTTCATCTGCGGGAGGGGGGTTCAATGAGCAGTTCTTC
CDR3aa: CASSSSAGGGFNEQFF

d_gene: TRBD1
abundance: -
v_gene: TRBV4-1
j_gene: TRBJ2-7
len: 14
CDR3nt: TGCGCCAGCAGCCAAGGAGGGGGCAGGGACGAGCAGTACTTC
CDR3aa: CASSQGGGRDEQYF

d_gene: -
abundance: -
v_gene: TRBV28
j_gene: TRBJ1-1
len: 19
CDR3nt: TGTGCCAGCAGTTTATGGGTCCTTGTCTCCAGTCGGGAGAACACTGAAGCTTTCTTT
CDR3aa: CASSLWVLVSSRENTEAFF

d_gene: TRBD2
abundance: -
v_gene: TRBV13
j_gene: TRBJ2-7
len: 15
CDR3nt: TGTGCCAGCAGCTTATTCCCAGCGGGAGGCTACGAGCAGTACTTC
CDR3aa: CASSLFPAGGYEQYF

d_gene: TRBD2
abundance: -
v_gene: TRBV6-1
j_gene: TRBJ2-1
len: 15
CDR3nt: TGTGCCAGCAAAGACGGGGGGAGAAGGCACAATGAGCAGTTCTTC
CDR3aa: CASKDGGRRHNEQFF

d_gene: TRBD1
abundance: once
v_gene: TRBV7-9
j_gene: TRBJ2-1
len: 14
CDR3nt: TGTGCCAGCAGACCGGGACAGGGGTACAATGAGCAGTTCTTC
CDR3aa: CASRPGQGYNEQFF